The 5 T cell receptor beta chains presented below share a single source sample, sequenced in a study of T cell responses to AZD1222 COVID-19 vaccine. Produced via immunoSEQ multiplex PCR; TCRdb's table is partial and in-frame only. The data show around 95,000 clones, roughly nine tenths seen once. Sequencing used peripheral blood, obtained on day 0 of AZD1222 vaccination. Receptors originate from an adult in good health.

This sequence joins TRBV30 and TRBJ1-5, with unresolved D. The germline V and J ends were trimmed by 3 bases and 4 bases, with 7 bases remaining between them. The CDR3 spans 12 residues. Germline CDR1 reads GTSNPN; CDR2 reads SVGIG (reference sequence). The CDR3 DNA reads as TGTGCCTGGAGATCGGCAAATCAGCCCCAGCATTTT. Protein product: CAWRSANQPQHF.

This chain uses TRBV2 with TRBJ2-3; D tentatively fits TRBD1 or TRBD2 (5 bases each). Trimming cost V 1 base and J 3 bases, with 20 bases left between them. CDR1 and CDR2 (germline): SNHLY, FYNNEI. The CDR3 has 18 residues. The CDR3 nucleotides read TGTGCCAGCAGTGAAGGCCCGGGGCTAGCCGTGGAGACAGATACGCAGTATTTT. This encodes CASSEGPGLAVETDTQYF.

The J gene is TRBJ2-1, the V gene TRBV6-1, with 7 bases fitting TRBD2. V was pared by 2 bases and J by 4 bases, with 5 bases of the junction left unmatched. Germline CDR1 and CDR2: MNHNS and SASEGT. CDR3 length: 15 residues. This CDR3 is CASSESSGTYNEQFF. The CDR3 DNA sequence: TGTGCCAGCAGTGAATCAAGCGGGACGTACAATGAGCAGTTCTTC.

The chain recombines TRBV7-6 with TRBJ2-7; 7 bases are shared with TRBD2. This CDR3 is built from 15 residues. CDR1 SGHVS and CDR2 FNYEAQ come from the germline V gene. The trim removed 1 base at V and 6 bases at J, leaving 9 bases unmatched. For the CDR3, the DNA is TGTGCCAGCAGCTTAGTCACCGCGGGGGAGGCCGAGCAGTACTTC. Translation: CASSLVTAGEAEQYF. Drawing the rest from reference TRBV7-6 and TRBJ2-7, the complete variable domain is GAGVSQSPRYKVTKRGQDVALRCDPISGHVSLYWYRQALGQGPEFLTYFNYEAQQDKSGLPNDRFSAERPEGSISTLTIQRTEQRDSAMYRCASSLVTAGEAEQYFGPGTRLTVT.

V is TRBV4-3 and J is TRBJ1-2, with 7 positions matching TRBD1. The CDR3 has 16 amino acids. J lost 4 bases, V lost 3 bases, and 11 bases had no gene match. CDR1 is LGHNA, CDR2 YSLEER, per germline. The DNA of the CDR3 is TGCGCCAGCAGCCAGATACAGGGGTCCGCGGGCTATGGCTACACCTTC. Protein sequence: CASSQIQGSAGYGYTF.